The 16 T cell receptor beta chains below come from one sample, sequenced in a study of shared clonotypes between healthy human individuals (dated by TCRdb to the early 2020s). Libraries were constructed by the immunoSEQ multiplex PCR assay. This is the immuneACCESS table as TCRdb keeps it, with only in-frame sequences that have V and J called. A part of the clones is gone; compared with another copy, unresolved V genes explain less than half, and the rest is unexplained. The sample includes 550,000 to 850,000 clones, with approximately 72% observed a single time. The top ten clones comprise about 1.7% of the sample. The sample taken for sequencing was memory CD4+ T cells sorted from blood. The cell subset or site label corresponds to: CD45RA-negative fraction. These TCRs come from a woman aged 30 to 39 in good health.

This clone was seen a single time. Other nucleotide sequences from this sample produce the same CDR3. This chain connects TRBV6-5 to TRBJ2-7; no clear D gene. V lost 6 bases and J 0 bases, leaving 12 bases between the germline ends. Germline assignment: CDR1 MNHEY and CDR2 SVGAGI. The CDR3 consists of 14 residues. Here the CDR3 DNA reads TGTGCCAGCAGGCGCGACTTCTCCTCCTACGAGCAGTACTTC. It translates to CASRRDFSSYEQYF.

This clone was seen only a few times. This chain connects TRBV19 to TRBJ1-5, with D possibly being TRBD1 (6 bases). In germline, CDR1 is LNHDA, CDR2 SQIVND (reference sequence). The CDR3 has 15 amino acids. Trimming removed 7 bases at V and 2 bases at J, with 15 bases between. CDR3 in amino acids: CASNGGPKGNQPQHF. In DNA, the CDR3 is TGTGCCAGTAACGGGGGGCCTAAGGGCAATCAGCCCCAGCATTTT.

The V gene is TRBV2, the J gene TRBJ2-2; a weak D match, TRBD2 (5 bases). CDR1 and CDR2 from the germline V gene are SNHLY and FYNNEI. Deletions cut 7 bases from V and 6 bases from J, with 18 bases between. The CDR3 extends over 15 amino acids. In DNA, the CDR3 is TGTGCCAGCATCCCCACAGCGGATAGATCCGGGGAGCTGTTTTTT. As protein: CASIPTADRSGELFF.

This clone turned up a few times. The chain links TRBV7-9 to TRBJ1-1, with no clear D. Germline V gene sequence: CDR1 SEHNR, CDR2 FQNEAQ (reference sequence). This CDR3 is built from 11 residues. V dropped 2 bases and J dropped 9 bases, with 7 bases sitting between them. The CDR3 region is CASSLKEKAFF. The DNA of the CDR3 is TGTGCCAGCAGCTTAAAGGAGAAAGCTTTCTTT.

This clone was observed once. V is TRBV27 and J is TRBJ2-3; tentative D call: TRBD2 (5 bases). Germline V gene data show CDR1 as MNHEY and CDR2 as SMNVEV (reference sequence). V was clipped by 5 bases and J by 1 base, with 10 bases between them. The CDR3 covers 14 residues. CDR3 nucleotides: TGTGCCAGCAGTGATCGAGGGCGCACAGATACGCAGTATTTT. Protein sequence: CASSDRGRTDTQYF.

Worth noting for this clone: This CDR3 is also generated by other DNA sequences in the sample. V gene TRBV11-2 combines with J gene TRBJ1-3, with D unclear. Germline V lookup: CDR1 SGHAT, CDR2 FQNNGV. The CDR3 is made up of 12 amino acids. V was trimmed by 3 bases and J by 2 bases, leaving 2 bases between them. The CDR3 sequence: CASSLAGNTIYF. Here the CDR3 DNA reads TGTGCCAGCAGCTTGGCTGGAAACACCATATATTTT.

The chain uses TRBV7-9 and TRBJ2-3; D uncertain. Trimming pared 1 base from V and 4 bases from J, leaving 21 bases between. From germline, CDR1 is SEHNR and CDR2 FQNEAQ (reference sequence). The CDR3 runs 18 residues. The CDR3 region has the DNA TGTGCCAGCAGCTTAGTCCGGCCGTTCCGGGCGCCGTCAGATACGCAGTATTTT. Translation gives CASSLVRPFRAPSDTQYF.

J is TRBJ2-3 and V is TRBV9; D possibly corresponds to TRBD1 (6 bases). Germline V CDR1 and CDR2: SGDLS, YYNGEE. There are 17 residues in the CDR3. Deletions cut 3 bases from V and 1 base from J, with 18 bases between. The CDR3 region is CASSGGRRGYGTDTQYF. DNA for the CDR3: TGTGCCAGCAGCGGGGGGCGTAGGGGATACGGCACAGATACGCAGTATTTT.

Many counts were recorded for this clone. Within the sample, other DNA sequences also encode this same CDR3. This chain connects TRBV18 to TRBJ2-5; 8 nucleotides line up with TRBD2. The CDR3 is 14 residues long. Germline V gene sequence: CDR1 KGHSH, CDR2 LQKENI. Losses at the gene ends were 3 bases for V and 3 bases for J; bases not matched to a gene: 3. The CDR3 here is CASSPGTRKETQYF. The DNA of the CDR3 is TGTGCCAGCTCACCCGGGACTAGAAAAGAGACCCAGTACTTC.

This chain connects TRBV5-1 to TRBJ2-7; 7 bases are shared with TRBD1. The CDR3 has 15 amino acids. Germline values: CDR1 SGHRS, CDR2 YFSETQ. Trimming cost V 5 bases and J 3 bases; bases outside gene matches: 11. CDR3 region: CASRSSGTVDYEQYF. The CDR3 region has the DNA TGCGCCAGCAGGTCCTCCGGGACAGTGGACTACGAGCAGTACTTC. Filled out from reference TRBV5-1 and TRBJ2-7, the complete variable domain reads KAGVTQTPRYLIKTRGQQVTLSCSPISGHRSVSWYQQTPGQGLQFLFEYFSETQRNKGNFPGRFSGRQFSNSRSEMNVSTLELGDSALYLCASRSSGTVDYEQYFGPGTRLTVT.

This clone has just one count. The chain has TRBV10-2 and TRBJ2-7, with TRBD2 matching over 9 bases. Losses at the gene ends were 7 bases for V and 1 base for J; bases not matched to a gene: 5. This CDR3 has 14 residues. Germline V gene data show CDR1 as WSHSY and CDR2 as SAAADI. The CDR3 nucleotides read TGCGCCAGCACCCCGACTAGCGGATCCTACGAGCAGTACTTC. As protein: CASTPTSGSYEQYF.

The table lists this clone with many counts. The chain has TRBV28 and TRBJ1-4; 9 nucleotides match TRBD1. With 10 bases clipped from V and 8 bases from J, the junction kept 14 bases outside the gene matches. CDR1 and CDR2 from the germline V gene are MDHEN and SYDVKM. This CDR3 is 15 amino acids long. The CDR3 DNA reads TGTGCCACCGCCGCACCTGGACAGGGGAAGGAAAAACTGTTTTTT. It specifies CATAAPGQGKEKLFF.

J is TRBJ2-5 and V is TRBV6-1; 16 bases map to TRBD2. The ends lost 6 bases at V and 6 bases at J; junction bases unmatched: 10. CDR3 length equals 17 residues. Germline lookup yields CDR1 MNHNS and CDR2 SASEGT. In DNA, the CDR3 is TGTGCCAGCAGGGAAACCGGGACTAGCGGGAGGGTAAAGACCCAGTACTTC. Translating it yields CASRETGTSGRVKTQYF.

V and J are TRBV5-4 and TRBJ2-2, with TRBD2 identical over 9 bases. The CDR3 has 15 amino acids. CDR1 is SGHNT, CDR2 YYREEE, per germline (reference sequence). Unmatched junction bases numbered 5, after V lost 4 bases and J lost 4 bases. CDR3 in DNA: TGTGCCAGCAGCGTTAGCGGGAGAGGCACCGGGGAGCTGTTTTTT. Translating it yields CASSVSGRGTGELFF.

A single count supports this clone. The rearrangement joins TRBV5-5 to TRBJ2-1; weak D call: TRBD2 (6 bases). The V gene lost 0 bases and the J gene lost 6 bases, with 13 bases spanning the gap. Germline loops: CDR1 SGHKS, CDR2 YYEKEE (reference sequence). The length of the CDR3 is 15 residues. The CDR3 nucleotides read TGTGCCAGCAGCTTGGCCGGGGGAGGTGTCAATGAGCAGTTCTTC. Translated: CASSLAGGGVNEQFF.

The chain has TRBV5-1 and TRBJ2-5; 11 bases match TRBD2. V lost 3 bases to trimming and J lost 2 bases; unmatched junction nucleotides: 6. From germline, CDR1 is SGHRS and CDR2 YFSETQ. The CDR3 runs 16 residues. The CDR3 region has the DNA TGCGCCAGCAGCTCTCCTACTAGCGGGGGACAAGAGACCCAGTACTTC. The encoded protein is CASSSPTSGGQETQYF.